This TCR beta chain is from a study of type 1 regulatory T cells. On the study more broadly: T-allo10 is an in vitro-generated, Tr1-enriched CD4 T cell product specific for alloantigen.

The graft donor-derived T-allo10 cells reportedly recognize host alloantigens, are anergic, and suppress alloantigen-specifically. TCRdb re-called the reads with MiXCR, one entry per CDR3 protein. The data show about 68,000 distinct CDR3 sequences, about 69% seen once. Notes on this clonotype: Its antigen remains unknown.

V gave up 5 bases and J gave up 6 bases, with 16 bases separating them. The CDR3 consists of 14 residues. The V gene's germline CDR1 is SGHRS and CDR2 YFSETQ. This sequence was found in a human donor in good health. The rearrangement uses TRBV5-1 and TRBJ2-3; perhaps TRBD2 as D (5 bases). Material: cultured T cells, either the whole culture or a sorted T cell fraction (not recorded which). Subset specified: Tr1-enriched cell product generated in vitro against host alloantigens. CDR3 residues: CASSPSRGPDTQYF. The CDR3 coding sequence is TGCGCCAGCAGTCCTTCTAGAGGGCCCGATACGCAGTATTTT.